Sequencing of this T cell receptor beta chain was carried out in a study of blood T cells in healthy people across ages. A sample-barcoded 5' primer and a J-beta primer mix were used in a second PCR of roughly 7 to 11 cycles. TCRdb used MiXCR to reprocess the 5' RACE reads, holding one entry per CDR3 protein. This table has roughly 560,000 distinct CDR3 sequences, 24% appearing once. The CDR3 is 13 residues long. CDR1 and CDR2 (germline): SGHTA, FQGNSA. With V trimmed by 5 bases and J by 13 bases, 9 bases remained unmatched. These data are also associated with another study on T cells of mothers and their children.

The genes are TRBV7-2 and TRBJ2-5; 11 nucleotides match TRBD2. This TCR was recovered from a boy aged 5 to 17 in good health. The specimen sequenced was blood. The CDR3 DNA reads TGTGCCAGCAGCGGGGGACTAGCGGACAACGGGTACTTC. This encodes CASSGGLADNGYF.